This entry is about one T cell receptor (beta chain). Its antigen is unknown. One base away there is no much larger clone; base qualities are not given. For TCR Vbeta sequencing, memory CD4+ T cells were sorted ex vivo from the peripheral blood of both healthy controls and narcolepsy patients. Receptors were amplified or captured by the immunoSEQ multiplex PCR assay. Drawn from immuneACCESS, this table holds only the in-frame rearrangements with V and J called that TCRdb kept. Clones are partly lost; checked studies trace under half to an unresolved V gene and leave the rest unexplained. In all, the sample holds about 20,000 clones, and 75% to 90% of those were seen once. 1.5% to 2% of the sample is taken by the ten largest. The CDR3 contains 14 residues, cysteine and phenylalanine counted. Kept here is only the CDR3 DNA, which spans 42 bases and is read in frame from base 1. The germline ends are 13 bases apart after V is trimmed by 3 bases and J by 5 bases. The germline V gene yields LGHNA for CDR1 and YSLEER for CDR2.

These data originate in a study of T cells in narcolepsy (dated by TCRdb to 2016 to 2019). General notes on the study: Patients with narcolepsy type 1 or type 2 (NT1, NT2) were enrolled in the study together with healthy control donors. The study sought autoreactive T cells targeting hypocretin neuron self-antigens (hypocretin, TRIB2) in narcolepsy patients, using TCR Vbeta sequencing to track clonotypes in blood and CSF.

Study-level results and caveats: Plots that compared CSF and blood CD4+ T cell clonotypes from the same patient highlighted HCRT-specific and TRIB2-specific autoreactive clonotypes. Autoreactive clonotypes were reported to be detected serially in the blood of the same patients and of different patients, but not in the blood of healthy controls. Numbers of sequenced blood memory CD4+ clonotypes were comparable, with averages of approximately 39,000 in patients and roughly 34,000 in controls. No sequences matching autoreactive T cell clones were present in some of the blood memory CD4+ repertoires from patients and controls.

The chain couples TRBV4-3 to TRBJ2-5, with TRBD1 tentatively as D gene (6 bases match). The sample was memory (CD45RA-) CD4+ T cells from blood. Taken with the paper, the label for cell subset or site translates to: memory T cells sorted ex vivo from peripheral blood. This sequence originates from a human donor in good health. At the DNA level, the sequence is TGCGCCAGCAGCCAGCAGGGTAGGGGGGAGACCCAGTACTTC. This is translated as CASSQQGRGETQYF.